These 7 T cell receptor beta chains were all obtained from the same sample, sequenced in a study of cytomegalovirus exposure and HLA in healthy donors. PCR was performed using 60 Vbeta and 13 Jbeta primers. Profiled with immunoSEQ multiplex PCR; TCRdb holds only in-frame clones, not every one. The top ten clones hold around 1.9% of a sample with about 130,000 clones, more than 60% of them seen once. Sequencing used PBMCs. These receptors were taken from a middle-aged woman in good health and CMV-seronegative.

This clone was counted between two and nine times. V and J are TRBV27 and TRBJ1-5; 7 nucleotides agree with TRBD1. The germline CDR1 and CDR2 sequences are MNHEY and SMNVEV (reference sequence). After removal of 4 bases from V and 1 base from J, the junction contained 22 bases not matched to a gene. There are 21 residues in the CDR3. Written as DNA, the CDR3 is TGTGCCAGCAGTTCCGAGCCCCCGGGACAGCAATCATCGGGGAGCAATCAGCCCCAGCATTTT. As protein: CASSSEPPGQQSSGSNQPQHF.

This chain uses TRBV21-1 with TRBJ2-1; the table's D call of TRBD2 was not tested on the DNA. TRBV21-1 is recorded as a pseudogene. The CDR3 length is 15 residues. CDR3 residues: CASSWGGDCYNEQFF. CDR3 bases: TGTGCCAGCAGCTGGGGGGGGGACTGTTACAATGAGCAGTTCTTC.

V and J are TRBV5-1 and TRBJ2-1; TRBD2 matches 8 bases. The CDR3 is 15 amino acids. Germline V gene sequence: CDR1 SGHRS, CDR2 YFSETQ. V gave up 0 bases and J gave up 7 bases; unmatched junction bases: 6. This CDR3 reads CASSLAVSGANEQFF. CDR3 DNA: TGCGCCAGCAGCTTGGCGGTTAGCGGGGCAAATGAGCAGTTCTTC.

The rearrangement uses TRBV28 and TRBJ2-1, with TRBD1 identical over 12 bases. The J segment lost 8 bases and the V segment lost 5 bases, leaving 4 bases of the junction unmatched. Germline V gene lookup returns CDR1 MDHEN and CDR2 SYDVKM. The CDR3 loop spans 14 amino acids. The DNA of the CDR3 is TGTGCCAGCAGTCCAGGGACAGGGGGCCATGAGCAGTTCTTC. Its translation is CASSPGTGGHEQFF.

The gene calls are TRBV19 and TRBJ2-1, with 14 positions matching TRBD2. The V segment lost 5 bases and the J segment 6 bases; nucleotides outside the gene matches: 6. This CDR3 region has 16 residues. Germline V gene data show CDR1 as LNHDA and CDR2 as SQIVND (reference sequence). The CDR3 is CASSRPGTSGSNEQFF. The CDR3 coding sequence is TGTGCCAGTAGTCGCCCAGGGACTAGCGGGAGCAATGAGCAGTTCTTC.

The genes are TRBV2 and TRBJ2-1; 10 bases align to TRBD2. Germline V gives CDR1 SNHLY, CDR2 FYNNEI. The trim removed 1 base at V and 7 bases at J, leaving 7 bases unmatched. The CDR3 contains 16 residues. The CDR3 sequence is CASSEGLAGAMNEQFF. The CDR3 coding sequence is TGTGCCAGCAGTGAAGGGCTAGCGGGAGCTATGAATGAGCAGTTCTTC.

This clone was picked up a small number of times. The rearrangement joins TRBV11-2 to TRBJ2-2, with D perhaps matching TRBD2 (7 bases). V dropped 1 base and J dropped 4 bases, with 13 bases sitting between them. Per germline, CDR1 SGHAT and CDR2 FQNNGV. CDR3 size: 16 residues. CDR3 loop: CASSLVGGLATGELFF. For the CDR3, the DNA is TGTGCCAGCAGCTTAGTCGGGGGGCTTGCCACCGGGGAGCTGTTTTTT.